This T cell receptor (beta chain) derives from a study of blood T cell repertoires in COVID-19 (dated by TCRdb to the early 2020s). Context from the whole study: Samples from collaborators originated in the United States, Italy and Spain and spanned both the acute and convalescent phases of COVID-19. The prospective study material was composed of cDNA or gDNA derived from T cells, B-cell-depleted T cells, or PBMCs. The sample metadata nearly always contained a de-identified subject ID, COVID-19 status, age in years and sex. The samples were drawn from the first 160 participants of the ongoing ImmuneRACE study and from 1,200 or so subjects provided by 6 global collaborators. Where available, HLA class I and class II types were taken from metadata supplied by the sample provider and were not determined by assay-based typing. The dataset comprised deeply sampled blood TCRbeta repertoires from subjects exposed to, actively infected with, or recovered from COVID-19. The repertoires were released in a freely available public database intended as a resource for research on the immune response to SARS-CoV-2. Broader findings and caveats from the paper: The quantity of clinical and demographic metadata differed by source and by participant and was supplied without curation.

The immunoSEQ Assay, a bias-controlled multiplex PCR, was used to amplify TCRbeta CDR3 regions from genomic DNA. As for how the authors treated the data: Nucleated cell counts per sample were estimated from amplification of reference gene primers within the assay. To quantify the absolute abundance of each unique TCRbeta CDR3 rearrangement, sequence reads were collapsed and filtered. Productive Simpson clonality was computed per sample as the square root of Simpson's diversity index over productive rearrangements. TCRdb mirrors the immuneACCESS table, restricted to in-frame sequences. Some clones are absent from its copies; in checked studies, under half trace to an unresolved V gene, and the reason for the others is unknown. From that table come the V and J calls and clone size; the DNA was used to work out D and trimming. The sample profile shows about 220,000 clones; under 90% of them were found once. About 2.5% of the sample is taken by the ten largest.

Each collaborating institution followed its own protocols to collect whole blood in K2EDTA tubes. For TCRbeta analysis, collaborators shipped samples in one of three forms: frozen whole blood, isolated PBMCs, or DNA extracted from either of those sample types. In the case of this clone: The clone's antigen remains unknown. No base qualities exist here, and no much larger clone lies one base off it.

Sequences MNHEY (CDR1) and SMNVEV (CDR2) are obtained from the germline V gene (reference sequence). V and J are truncated by 2 bases and 4 bases respectively, leaving an intervening sequence of 16 bases. The CDR3, from cysteine to phenylalanine, totals 16 residues. Only the CDR3 DNA stays, 48 bases, in frame from base 1. The TCR was taken from a woman aged 35 to 49 with active or convalescent COVID-19. Source material: peripheral blood. The V and J genes are TRBV27 and TRBJ2-3; possibly the D gene is TRBD2, per 5 matching bases. DNA sequence: TGTGCCAGCAGTTTAATAAGAGGGAGAGTCGCAGATACGCAGTATTTT. Its translation is CASSLIRGRVADTQYF.